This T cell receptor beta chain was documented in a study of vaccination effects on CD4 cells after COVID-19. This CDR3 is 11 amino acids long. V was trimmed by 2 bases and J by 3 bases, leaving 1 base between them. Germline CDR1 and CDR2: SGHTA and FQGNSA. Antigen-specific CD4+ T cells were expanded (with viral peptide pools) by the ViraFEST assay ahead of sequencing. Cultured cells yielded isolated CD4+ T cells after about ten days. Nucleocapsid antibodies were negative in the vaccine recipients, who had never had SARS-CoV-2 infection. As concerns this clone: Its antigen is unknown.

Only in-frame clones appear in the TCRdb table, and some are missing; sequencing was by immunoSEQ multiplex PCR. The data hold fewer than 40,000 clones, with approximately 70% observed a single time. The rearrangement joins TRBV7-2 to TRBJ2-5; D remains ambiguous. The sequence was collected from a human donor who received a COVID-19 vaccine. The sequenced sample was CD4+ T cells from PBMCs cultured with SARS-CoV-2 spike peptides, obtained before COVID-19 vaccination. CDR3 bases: TGTGCCAGCAGCTTAAAAGAGACCCAGTACTTC. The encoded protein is CASSLKETQYF. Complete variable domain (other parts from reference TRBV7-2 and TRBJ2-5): GAGVSQSPSNKVTEKGKDVELRCDPISGHTALYWYRQSLGQGLEFLIYFQGNSAPDKSGLPSDRFSAERTGGSVSTLTIQRTQQEDSAVYLCASSLKETQYFGPGTRLLVL.